Included here is one TCR beta chain sequence, with context. What antigen it recognizes has not been identified. One end of the junction fails to match germline, which may point to a read error. Per the germline V gene, ENHRY is the CDR1 and SYGVKD is the CDR2. Reading from cysteine to phenylalanine, the CDR3 counts 13 amino acids. Here the CDR3 DNA is all that survives: 39 bases in frame from base 1. The sample belongs to a study of cytomegalovirus exposure and HLA in healthy donors (dated by TCRdb to 2016 to 2017). Context from the whole study: According to an earlier analysis of a few hundred of the donors, about 170 million T cells yielded some 110 million unique TCR beta sequences and approximately 300 Gb of sequence data. In the later analysis, no new phenotypic data were used to find candidate immune exposures; instead, reliance was placed on TCR beta sequences and their occurrence across donors. The study aimed to test whether cataloging public T cell receptors could reveal signatures of past pathogen exposure. Every repertoire in the discovery cohort had been generated on one and the same sequencing platform. In addition to the first cohort of about 650 subjects, a separate validation cohort of 130 or so different subjects was used. Donor age, sex, ethnicity and CMV serostatus were compiled together with the repertoire data. To decide whether each TCR beta V gene segment behaved as functional or pseudogenic, an earlier analysis of fewer than 750 of the donors relied on high-throughput TCR beta sequencing. Among about 390 genotyped donors of the cohort, an average of around 240,000 unique TCR beta nucleotide sequences were sequenced per donor, roughly 20% of them non-productive. Typing coverage varied by locus: roughly 629-630 donors for A, B, C, DRB1 and DQB1; approximately 500 for DQA1; more than 600 for DPA1; roughly 450 for DPB1. HLA typing included class I and class II loci at four-digit resolution. The genetic ancestry cluster associated with self-reported Caucasian donors included roughly four fifths of the approximately 400 genotyped donors. A few DR-DQ haplotypes were handled as single units for association and clustering because linkage in the cohort was strong. High-throughput TCR immunosequencing, statistical association of individual TCRs with disease status, and machine learning were combined to predict cytomegalovirus infection status. Genome-wide SNP genotypes for about 65% of the roughly 670 donors were used in a later genetic analysis, which treated that subset as a discovery cohort. An early release that covered about 600 HLA-typed donors contained 300 to 350 gigabases of sequencing data and approximately 85 million unique TCR sequences. To study patterns of TCR occurrence, a later analysis re-analyzed previously published TCR beta repertoires from more than 550 donors and added high-resolution HLA genotyping. Using immunosequencing, the study profiled T cell repertoires from 666 subjects and related those repertoires to cytomegalovirus serostatus. Here is what the overall study found, with its caveats: It was suggested by the authors that the approach could potentially be generalized to other disease states and immunological phenotypes. While some public TCRs were present in many individuals, most TCR sequences turned up only very rarely across donors. In a later analysis, HLA-associated TCR beta chains were found to be more clonally expanded and to have lower generation probabilities than equally common non-associated chains. When HLA alleles, especially DR and DQ, strongly co-occurred, attributing TCR associations to individual alleles was difficult. Specific HLA alleles were associated with about 17,000 TCR beta sequences at a false discovery rate of 0.05 in a later analysis. A few of the identified cytomegalovirus-associated TCR beta chains were confirmed in vitro to be specific for cytomegalovirus antigens. The cohort was sequenced for TCR beta chains only, and without alpha or paired-chain data the features that could be detected were limited. Some IMGT-functional V segments, including TRBV6-2 and TRBV6-3, could not be told apart with the 87-base-pair reads, so those segments were excluded. The study gave a list of 150 to 200 TCR beta chains associated with cytomegalovirus. In a later analysis, the rate of TCR association differed among HLA loci, with DRB1 alleles having the most associated TCRs and HLA-C alleles having the fewest. A group of highly shared sequence variants was considered likely to be a technical artifact of the sequencing pipeline. A later analysis found that most CMV-associated TCR beta chains appeared HLA-restricted, with HLA associations seemingly driven largely by CMV exposure. In a later genetic analysis, a missense DCLRE1C variant was associated with V-gene and J-gene trimming of TCR beta chains, and the association was replicated in an independent cohort. Broadly in line with IMGT annotations, most TCR beta V segments showed up in productive rearrangements about 90% or about 30% of the time in an earlier analysis of roughly 590 of the donors. Because HLA typing was unavailable for some donors at each locus, only the typed subset was used in association tests. A later analysis reported that several top co-occurrence clusters appeared linked to parvovirus B19, influenza, CMV and Epstein-Barr virus. Linkage disequilibrium might explain the correlated functional status among segregating V segments, but an unknown experimental factor could not be ruled out. According to a later genetic analysis, donors in an Asian-associated ancestry cluster had fewer N-insertions in productive TCRs than the roughly 670-donor mean. The classifier was reported to diagnose cytomegalovirus status with high specificity and sensitivity in both the original and validation cohorts. A further reported finding was that TCR beta sequences accurately predicted the HLA-A and HLA-B alleles for most subjects in the first cohort. Immune exposure information for the cohort was limited to CMV serostatus. Because counts were too low, around 18 rarely observed V segments, including chromosome 9 orphons, were left out of the earlier analysis of a few hundred of the donors. Presence/absence analyses assumed roughly uniform sequencing depth across donors, an assumption that may not hold.

The library was made by the immunoSEQ multiplex PCR assay. The multiplex PCR relied on a mix of 60 forward primers for TCR Vbeta segments and 13 reverse primers for TCR Jbeta segments. Amplification of the CDR3 region of rearranged TCR beta genes was performed with a multiplex PCR assay on genomic DNA. The amplified TCR beta libraries were sequenced on the Illumina HiSeq System as 87-base-pair reads. As for the original processing: A later analysis counted approximately 74 million unique TCR beta chains across the 550 to 800 repertoires, and 9.5 million to 11 million of these chains were shared by at least two donors. Raw reads were error-corrected and collapsed into unique sequences with a nearest-neighbor algorithm that merged closely related sequences to remove PCR and sequencing errors. V, D and J gene segments were assigned by aligning CDR3 sequences to IMGT reference sequences. For a sequence to be retained, a match of at least six nucleotides to both a V gene segment and a J gene segment was required. A rearrangement counted as productive if the CDR3 had no stop codons and remained in frame with V and J, and every other rearrangement counted as non-productive. Following IMGT convention, CDR3 was defined as the stretch from the second conserved V-encoded cysteine to the conserved J-encoded phenylalanine. The earlier analysis of fewer than 750 of the donors excluded sequences that lacked an unambiguous match to a single V gene segment. In an earlier analysis of 587 of the donors, V segments were called functional above 56.7% productive rearrangements and were called segregating when the between-donor standard deviation exceeded 5%. A statistical classification framework was developed to diagnose cytomegalovirus status using the catalog of TCR beta chain sequences. In a later analysis, V and J genes were assigned by comparing TCR nucleotide sequences against IMGT/GENE-DB human TR gene sequences. The TCRdist pipeline was used in a later analysis to assign CDR3 sequences and most-parsimonious VDJ recombination scenarios. In a later analysis, each TCR beta chain was defined by its CDR3 amino acid sequence together with its V-gene family, and reads without a unique V-gene family were excluded. In a later analysis, around 650 highly shared, low-generation-probability nucleotide sequences were removed to address suspected cross-contamination and a sequencing artifact. In a later analysis, a clonal expansion index was calculated for each public chain from normalized within-repertoire ranks of inferred template counts. In a later analysis, generation probabilities were computed using a VDJ recombination model fitted to out-of-frame rearrangements, and the results were checked against IGoR. Hypergeometric tests were used in a later analysis to score TCR-TCR, TCR-HLA and TCR-CMV co-occurrence, with a repertoire-size bias correction applied to the TCR pairs. To estimate false discovery rates, a later analysis permuted the HLA or CMV assignments 20 times. In a later analysis, co-occurring TCRs were grouped with DBSCAN, and TCRdist sequence similarity was added when clustering was performed within HLA-allele-positive subsets. Co-occurrence clustering excluded repertoires with fewer than 30,000 or more than 120,000 public chains, plus five with anomalous nucleotide sharing. TCRdb limited this immuneACCESS table to in-frame rearrangements with V and J called. A share of clones is missing; checked studies link under half to unresolved V genes, and the rest is unexplained. V and J calls and clone size are given by that table; D and trimming were obtained from the DNA. This sample gives about 83,000 clones in total; about four fifths of them show up just once. The ten top clones hold under 2% of the sample.

The cohort consisted of 650 to 850 healthy bone marrow donors. Cohort members were all nominally healthy when sampled, although unrecorded immune exposures were likely present. The donor tested CMV seronegative, placing the donor among the roughly 340 seronegative members of the cohort. A peripheral blood sample was provided by each donor, and peripheral blood mononuclear cells were used for TCR beta sequencing. The Qiagen DNeasy Blood Extraction Kit was used to extract genomic DNA from the blood cell samples. This TCR derives from a woman aged 30 to 39 in good health and CMV-seronegative. Here the chain combines TRBV10-3 and TRBJ2-3; a weak D assignment points to TRBD2 (6 bases agree). Sequenced material: PBMCs. The DNA sequence follows: TGTGCCAGCAGTTTACGGGGGACAGATACGCAGTATTTT. Its amino acids are CASSLRGTDTQYF.